This T cell receptor (beta chain) was documented in a study of blood T cell repertoires in COVID-19. Background on the study: The samples span acute and convalescent COVID-19 from the United States, Italy and Spain. The analysed material was cDNA or gDNA that came from T cells, B-cell-depleted T cells, or PBMCs.

Methods used by the authors: The assay estimated nucleated cells by amplifying reference gene primers. Libraries were prepared by immunoSEQ multiplex PCR; TCRdb keeps only in-frame clonotypes and omits some of them. D and trimming come from the DNA, and the V and J calls and clone size come from that table. The sample has 300,000 or so clones; almost 90% are singletons. Followed over time, Seattle patients had been enrolled while infection was active. In germline, CDR1 is SGHNT, CDR2 YYREEE (reference sequence). The CDR3 runs 13 residues. Trimming left V 5 bases short and J 7 bases short, with 12 bases between.

Sequencing was carried out using peripheral blood. The TCR comes from a woman younger than 45 with COVID-19, enrolled during active disease. The chain joins TRBV5-4 to TRBJ2-2; weak D call: TRBD2 (6 bases). The chain's CDR3 is CASSSGVDGELFF. In DNA, the CDR3 is TGTGCCAGCAGTTCGGGAGTCGACGGGGAGCTGTTTTTT.